Reported below is one T cell receptor beta chain. The junction shows a germline mismatch at one end, possibly a read error. Construction of TCR beta libraries relied on iRepertoire HTBI primers and on Arm-PCR targeting CDR3 regions. TCRdb reanalysed the multiplex PCR reads using MiXCR and keeps one entry per CDR3 protein. The top ten hold approximately 7.6% of the sample, which has around 400,000 distinct CDR3 sequences, roughly 15% seen once. The length of the CDR3 is 19 residues. From germline, CDR1 is DFQATT and CDR2 SNEGSKA (reference sequence). This record comes from a study of regulatory T cells in long-lasting Graves disease. Time point reported: newly diagnosed GD, antithyroid drugs for less than 3 months. RNA extracted from PBMCs served as the sequencing template. These data also formed part of another study, on T cells in Graves' hyperthyroidism and ophthalmopathy.

The TCR comes from a woman between 40 and 55 years old with Graves disease. Sequenced material: peripheral blood mononuclear cells (PBMCs), taken at new diagnosis, from a patient treated with antithyroid drugs. This chain links TRBV20-1 with TRBJ1-2, with 11 bases that match TRBD1. DNA for the CDR3: TGCAGTACTAGAGATTTCGGGACAGGGGGATATAGAGCTAACTATGGCTACACCTTC. Protein sequence: CSTRDFGTGGYRANYGYTF.